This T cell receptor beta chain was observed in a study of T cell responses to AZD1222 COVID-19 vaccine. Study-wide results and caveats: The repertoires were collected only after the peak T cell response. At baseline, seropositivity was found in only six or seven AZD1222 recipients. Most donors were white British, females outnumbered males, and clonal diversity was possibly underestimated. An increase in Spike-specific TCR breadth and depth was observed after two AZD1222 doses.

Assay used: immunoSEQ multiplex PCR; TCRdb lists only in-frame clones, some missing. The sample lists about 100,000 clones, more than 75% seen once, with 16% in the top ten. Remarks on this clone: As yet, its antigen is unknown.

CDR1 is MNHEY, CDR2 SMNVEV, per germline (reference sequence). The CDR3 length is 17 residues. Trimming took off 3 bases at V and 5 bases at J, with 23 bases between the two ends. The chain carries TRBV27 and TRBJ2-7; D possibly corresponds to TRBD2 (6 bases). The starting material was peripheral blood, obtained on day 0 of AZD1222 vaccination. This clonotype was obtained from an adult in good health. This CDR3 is CASSFGSWYGSLDEQYF. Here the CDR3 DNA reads TGTGCCAGCAGTTTTGGAAGTTGGTACGGGAGTCTGGACGAGCAGTACTTC.